This T cell receptor (beta chain) was recovered during a study of T cell responses to AZD1222 COVID-19 vaccine. Findings and limits, study-wide: Sampling that yielded the repertoires occurred only after the peak T cell response.

About this clone itself: Its antigen is currently unknown.

Method: immunoSEQ multiplex PCR; TCRdb's copy keeps in-frame clones and lacks some. The table shows some 140,000 clones, with about 80% occurring only once. The CDR3 contains 12 residues. CDR1 KGHSH and CDR2 LQKENI come from the germline V gene. The V gene lost 9 bases and the J gene lost 3 bases, with 12 bases spanning the gap. The sample consisted of peripheral blood, taken on day 0 of AZD1222 vaccination. V gene TRBV18 combines with J gene TRBJ2-7; the D call may be TRBD1 or TRBD2 (5 bases each). The source of this sequence is an adult in good health. CDR3 DNA sequence: TGTGCCAGTTCAGGGACCGACTACGAGCAGTACTTC. Amino acid sequence: CASSGTDYEQYF.